This TCR beta chain emerged from a study of cytotoxic CD8 clonotypes in ibrutinib-treated CLL. Measured with immunoSEQ multiplex PCR; TCRdb has only the in-frame clones, and not every one. The sample consists of some 130,000 clones, roughly 85% of them appearing once. J was trimmed by 7 bases and V by 7 bases; bases with no gene match: 13. Germline V gene data show CDR1 as LNHDA and CDR2 as SQIVND (reference sequence). The length of the CDR3 is 16 residues. The sequenced sample was PBMCs, obtained after 24 months of ibrutinib treatment. This rearrangement joins TRBV19 to TRBJ1-6, with 7 bases matching TRBD1. The sequence came from a human donor with chronic lymphocytic leukemia. The DNA of the CDR3 is TGTGCCAGTACCGGGCGGTTTCGGGACAGCAATTCACCCCTCCACTTT. Protein: CASTGRFRDSNSPLHF.